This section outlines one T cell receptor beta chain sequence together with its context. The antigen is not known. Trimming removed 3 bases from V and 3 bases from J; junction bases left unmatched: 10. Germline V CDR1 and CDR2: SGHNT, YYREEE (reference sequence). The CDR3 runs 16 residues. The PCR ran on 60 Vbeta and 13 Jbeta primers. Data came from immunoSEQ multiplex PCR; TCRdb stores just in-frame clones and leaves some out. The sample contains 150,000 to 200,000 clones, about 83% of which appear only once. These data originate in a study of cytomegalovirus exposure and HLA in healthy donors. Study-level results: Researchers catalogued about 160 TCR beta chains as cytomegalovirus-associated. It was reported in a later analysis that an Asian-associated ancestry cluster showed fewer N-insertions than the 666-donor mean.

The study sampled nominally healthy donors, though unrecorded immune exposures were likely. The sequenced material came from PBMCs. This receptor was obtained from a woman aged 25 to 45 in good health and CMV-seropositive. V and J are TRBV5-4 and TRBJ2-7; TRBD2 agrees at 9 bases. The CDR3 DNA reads TGTGCCAGCAGCTCCATGCAAGCGGGGGGCTTCTACGAGCAGTACTTC. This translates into CASSSMQAGGFYEQYF.